This T cell receptor (beta chain) appears in the sequencing data of a study of control samples from healthy donors and cancer patients. Assay used: immunoSEQ multiplex PCR; TCRdb lists only in-frame clones, some missing. The table has 75,000 to 100,000 clones, 85% to 90% seen once. This CDR3 is 13 amino acids long. Trimming took 3 bases from V and 1 from J, leaving 6 bases between them. The germline CDR1 and CDR2 sequences are LGHDT and YNNKEL (reference sequence). Sequenced: blood. The sequence came from a man aged 50-60 years in good health. The V and J genes are TRBV3-1 (or the pseudogene TRBV3-2) and TRBJ1-1; tentatively, D is TRBD1 (5 bases). The CDR3 nucleotides read TGTGCCAGCAGCCACGGGGCGAACACTGAAGCTTTCTTT. This sequence encodes CASSHGANTEAFF.